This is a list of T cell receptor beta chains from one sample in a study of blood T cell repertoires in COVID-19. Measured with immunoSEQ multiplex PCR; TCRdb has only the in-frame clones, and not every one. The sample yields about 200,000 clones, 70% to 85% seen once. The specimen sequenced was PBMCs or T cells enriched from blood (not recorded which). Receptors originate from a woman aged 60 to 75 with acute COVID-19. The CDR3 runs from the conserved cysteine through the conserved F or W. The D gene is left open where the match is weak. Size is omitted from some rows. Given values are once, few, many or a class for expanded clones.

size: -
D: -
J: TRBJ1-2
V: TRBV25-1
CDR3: CASSDRGWAYGYTF
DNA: TGTGCCAGCAGTGATAGGGGGTGGGCGTATGGCTACACCTTC

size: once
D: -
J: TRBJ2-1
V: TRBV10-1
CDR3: CASSDVSEKKFF
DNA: TGCGCCAGCAGTGATGTCTCGGAGAAGAAGTTCTTC

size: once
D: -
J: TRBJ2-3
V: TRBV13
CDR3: CASSSPSLPAQETDTQYF
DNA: TGTGCCAGCAGCTCCCCTAGCCTTCCGGCCCAGGAGACAGATACGCAGTATTTT

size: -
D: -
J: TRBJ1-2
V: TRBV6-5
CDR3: CASSYSVSDYGYTF
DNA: TGTGCCAGCAGTTACTCGGTCAGTGACTATGGCTACACCTTC

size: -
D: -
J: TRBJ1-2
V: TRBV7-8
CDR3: CASRPGGDDGYTF
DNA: TGTGCCAGCAGGCCTGGCGGAGATGATGGCTACACCTTC

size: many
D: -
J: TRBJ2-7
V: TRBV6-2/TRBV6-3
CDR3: CASSYSYYEQYF
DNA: TGTGCCAGCAGTTACTCTTACTACGAGCAGTACTTC

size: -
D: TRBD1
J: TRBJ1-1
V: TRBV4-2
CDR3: CASKRDKAGGDTEAFF
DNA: TGTGCCAGCAAAAGGGATAAGGCAGGGGGTGACACTGAAGCTTTCTTT

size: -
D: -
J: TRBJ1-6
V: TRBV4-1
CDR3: CASSQEARGRGISSNSPLHF
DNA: TGCGCCAGCAGCCAAGAAGCGAGGGGCAGGGGCATATCGAGTAATTCACCCCTCCACTTT

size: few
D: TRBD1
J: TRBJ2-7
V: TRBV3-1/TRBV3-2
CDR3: CASSPTDRNYEQYF
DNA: TGTGCCAGCAGCCCTACGGACAGGAACTACGAGCAGTACTTC

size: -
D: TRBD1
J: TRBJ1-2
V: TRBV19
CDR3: CATESPGQGEGYTF
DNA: TGTGCCACCGAATCCCCGGGACAGGGGGAAGGCTACACCTTC

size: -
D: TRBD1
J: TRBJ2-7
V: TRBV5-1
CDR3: CASSWGTGDEQYF
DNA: TGCGCCAGCAGCTGGGGGACAGGAGACGAGCAGTACTTC

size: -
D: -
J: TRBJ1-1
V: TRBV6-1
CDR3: CASSEGREDTEAFF
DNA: TGTGCCAGCAGTGAAGGCAGGGAGGACACTGAAGCTTTCTTT

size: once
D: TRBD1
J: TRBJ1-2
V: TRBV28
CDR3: CASSDLPGQGNYGYTF
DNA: TGTGCCAGCAGTGATCTCCCGGGACAGGGGAACTATGGCTACACCTTC

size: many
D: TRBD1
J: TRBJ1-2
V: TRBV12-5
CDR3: CASGPGQGTYGYTF
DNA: TGTGCTAGTGGCCCCGGACAGGGAACATATGGCTACACCTTC

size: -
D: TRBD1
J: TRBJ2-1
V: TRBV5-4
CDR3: CASSPGQGSYNEQFF
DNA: TGTGCCAGCAGCCCGGGACAGGGATCCTACAATGAGCAGTTCTTC

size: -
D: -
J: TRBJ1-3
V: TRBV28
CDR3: CASSLRGLSGNTIYF
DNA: TGTGCCAGCAGTCTCCGGGGTCTCTCTGGAAACACCATATATTTT

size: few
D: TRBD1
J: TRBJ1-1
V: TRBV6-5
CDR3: CASSSEQGAVTEAFF
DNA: TGTGCCAGCAGTTCCGAACAGGGGGCGGTCACTGAAGCTTTCTTT

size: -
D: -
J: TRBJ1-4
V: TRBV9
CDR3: CASSPDRLGNEKLFF
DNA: TGTGCCAGCAGCCCCGACAGGTTGGGGAATGAAAAACTGTTTTTT

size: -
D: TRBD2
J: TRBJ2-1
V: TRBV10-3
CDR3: CATNLAGGYNEQFF
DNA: TGTGCCACCAATCTAGCGGGAGGGTACAATGAGCAGTTCTTC

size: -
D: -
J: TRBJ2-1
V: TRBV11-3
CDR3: CASSQTRRPGGNEQFF
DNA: TGTGCCAGCAGCCAGACTCGGCGACCCGGGGGCAATGAGCAGTTCTTC

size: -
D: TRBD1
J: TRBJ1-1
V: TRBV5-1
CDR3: CASSFDRVYSEAFF
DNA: TGCGCCAGCAGCTTTGACAGGGTGTATTCTGAAGCTTTCTTT